The 14 T cell receptor beta chains below come from one sample, sequenced in a study of blood T cell repertoires in COVID-19. The data were produced by immunoSEQ multiplex PCR, yet TCRdb's version contains in-frame clones alone and is incomplete. There are some 180,000 clones in the sample; around 80% occur only once, and under 3.5% lies in the top ten. Material for sequencing was peripheral blood. These TCRs come from a woman older than 75 with active or convalescent COVID-19.

V and J are TRBV24-1 and TRBJ2-6; the D gene is possibly TRBD2 (5 bases). V dropped 5 bases and J dropped 2 bases, with 9 bases sitting between them. In germline, CDR1 is KGHDR, CDR2 SFDVKD. The CDR3 runs to 15 residues. The CDR3 DNA reads as TGTGCCACCAGTGGGTCCGGGACTGGGGCCAACGTCCTGACTTTC. Translated: CATSGSGTGANVLTF.

V is TRBV6-6 and J is TRBJ2-7; TRBD1 matches 8 bases. Germline V gene data show CDR1 as MNHNY and CDR2 as SVGAGI (reference sequence). The V gene end was trimmed by 2 bases and the J gene end by 6 bases; junction bases not matched to a gene: 9. This CDR3 contains 15 residues. The chain's CDR3 is CASSYDRPDRGEQYF. CDR3 sequence (DNA): TGTGCCAGCAGTTACGACCGTCCCGACAGGGGCGAGCAGTACTTC.

The V gene is TRBV7-9, the J gene TRBJ2-5; possibly TRBD1 for D (5 bases). V lost 3 bases to trimming and J lost 5 bases, with 13 bases between them. Germline loops: CDR1 SEHNR, CDR2 FQNEAQ (reference sequence). The CDR3 runs 14 residues. Here the CDR3 reads CASSFQGIRETQYF. In DNA form, the CDR3 reads TGTGCCAGCAGCTTCCAGGGTATTAGGGAGACCCAGTACTTC.

The chain carries TRBV6-5 and TRBJ1-5, with D possibly being TRBD1 (6 bases). The CDR3 runs to 14 residues. The germline gives CDR1 MNHEY, CDR2 SVGAGI. V was trimmed by 5 bases and J by 7 bases, leaving 15 bases between them. The CDR3 nucleotides read TGTGCCAGCAGTCCCTACAGGGCAGGCCAGCCCCAGCATTTT. Translated, it gives CASSPYRAGQPQHF.

The V and J genes are TRBV7-2 and TRBJ1-5; D remains unclear. V lost 1 base to trimming and J lost 2 bases, with 6 bases between them. From germline, CDR1 is SGHTA and CDR2 FQGNSA. The CDR3 loop spans 14 amino acids. The CDR3 coding sequence is TGTGCCAGCAGCTTAGGGTCGGGCAATCAGCCCCAGCATTTT. Protein: CASSLGSGNQPQHF.

This clone was counted a few times. V and J are TRBV10-2 and TRBJ1-2; 7 bases agree with TRBD1. The CDR3 has 15 amino acids. The germline V gene encodes CDR1 WSHSY and CDR2 SAAADI. J was trimmed by 5 bases and V by 6 bases; bases with no gene match: 12. The CDR3 bases are TGCGCCAGCAGAGTAACGGGACAGATCATTTATGGCTACACCTTC. Its protein product is CASRVTGQIIYGYTF.

The V gene is TRBV11-2, the J gene TRBJ2-7; a possible D gene is TRBD2 (5 bases). Germline assignment: CDR1 SGHAT and CDR2 FQNNGV. V lost 4 bases and J lost 6, with 16 bases in between. This CDR3 has 14 amino acids. CDR3 loop: CASSSLLESGEQYF. CDR3 coding DNA: TGTGCCAGCAGCTCGCTACTAGAATCTGGCGAGCAGTACTTC. Using reference TRBV11-2 and TRBJ2-7 for the parts outside the CDR3, the full variable domain is EAGVAQSPRYKIIEKRQSVAFWCNPISGHATLYWYQQILGQGPKLLIQFQNNGVVDDSQLPKDRFSAERLKGVDSTLKIQPAKLEDSAVYLCASSSLLESGEQYFGPGTRLTVT.

This clone was detected only a few times. V is TRBV2 and J is TRBJ2-7; 7 bases are shared with TRBD2. Per germline, CDR1 SNHLY and CDR2 FYNNEI. The CDR3 extends over 14 amino acids. V shed 5 bases and J 2 bases; nucleotides not matched to a gene: 6. In DNA form, the CDR3 reads TGTGCCAGCAGTTGGGCGGGGGAGGCCTACGAGCAGTACTTC. It translates to CASSWAGEAYEQYF.

The chain recombines TRBV19 with TRBJ2-5, with D tentatively TRBD1 (5 bases). The germline CDR1 and CDR2 sequences are LNHDA and SQIVND (reference sequence). This CDR3 is built from 15 residues. Trimming removed 3 bases from V and 5 bases from J, with 16 bases in between. CDR3 sequence reads: CASSIAGVGAETQYF. DNA of the CDR3: TGTGCCAGTAGTATTGCTGGAGTTGGGGCGGAGACCCAGTACTTC.

This clone was found once. The chain uses TRBV9 and TRBJ2-7; possible D gene TRBD1, 6 bases. Trimming pared 3 bases from V and 3 bases from J, leaving 13 bases between. This CDR3 region has 14 residues. The germline gives CDR1 SGDLS, CDR2 YYNGEE. CDR3 sequence (DNA): TGTGCCAGCAGCGGGATGACAGGCGGCTACGAGCAGTACTTC. This codes for CASSGMTGGYEQYF.

The chain couples TRBV6-1 to TRBJ1-3; D gene unclear. V was trimmed by 0 bases and J by 4 bases, leaving 4 bases between them. CDR3 size: 13 residues. The germline gives CDR1 MNHNS, CDR2 SASEGT. Here the CDR3 reads CASSEARGNTIYF. As DNA, the CDR3 is TGTGCCAGCAGTGAAGCGAGGGGAAACACCATATATTTT.

The gene calls are TRBV20-1 and TRBJ2-4; 7 bases agree with TRBD1. CDR3 length: 15 residues. With V trimmed by 3 bases and J by 5 bases, 10 bases remained unmatched. Germline V gene data show CDR1 as DFQATT and CDR2 as SNEGSKA (reference sequence). The CDR3 region has the DNA TGCAGTGCTAGTAACCCCGGGACAGTAGAAAACATTCAGTACTTC. Translation gives CSASNPGTVENIQYF.

The genes are TRBV11-1 and TRBJ1-2; tentative D call: TRBD1 (5 bases). CDR3 size: 14 residues. The V gene's germline CDR1 is SGHAT and CDR2 FQDESV (reference sequence). Trimming removed 5 bases from V and 4 bases from J, with 14 bases in between. In DNA form, the CDR3 reads TGTGCCAGCAGCGAAACCGGGGGTGTCTATGGCTACACCTTC. This gives the protein CASSETGGVYGYTF.

V usage is TRBV9 and J usage is TRBJ2-7, with D possibly TRBD2 on 6 matching bases. There are 14 residues in the CDR3. The V gene's germline CDR1 is SGDLS and CDR2 YYNGEE. V dropped 3 bases and J dropped 3 bases, with 13 bases sitting between them. The CDR3 nucleotides read TGTGCCAGCAGCGGGGACTCGAATGACTACGAGCAGTACTTC. It yields the protein CASSGDSNDYEQYF.